These 24 T cell receptor beta chains were sequenced from one sample in a study of cytomegalovirus exposure and HLA in healthy donors. The method was immunoSEQ multiplex PCR; TCRdb's version includes in-frame clones alone and lacks a portion of them. Of roughly 140,000 clones in the sample, around 90% were seen once. Sequenced: PBMCs. These receptors were collected from a woman aged 18-29 years in good health and CMV-seropositive.

V is TRBV4-2 and J is TRBJ2-2; D may be TRBD2 (5 bases). Germline loops: CDR1 LGHNA, CDR2 YNFKEQ. The germline V and J ends were trimmed by 8 bases and 8 bases, with 18 bases remaining between them. This CDR3 comprises 14 residues. The CDR3 DNA reads TGTGCCAGCCGGCTGGACTCTCCTAAGGGGGAGCTGTTTTTT. Translating it yields CASRLDSPKGELFF.

The V gene is TRBV10-1, the J gene TRBJ2-1, with TRBD2 identical over 7 bases. The germline CDR1 and CDR2 sequences are WNHNN and SYGVQD (reference sequence). The CDR3 is 13 residues long. The junction had 3 bases not matched to a gene; V was cut back by 2 bases and J by 8 bases. The CDR3 loop reads CASSEGLGDEQFF. In DNA form, the CDR3 reads TGCGCCAGCAGTGAGGGACTAGGAGATGAGCAGTTCTTC.

This sequence joins TRBV6-4 and TRBJ2-1; TRBD2 agrees at 13 bases. The CDR3 is made up of 15 amino acids. The germline V gene encodes CDR1 MRHNA and CDR2 SNTAGT. Trimming at V came to 5 bases and at J to 6 bases, leaving 4 bases not matched to a gene. This CDR3 reads CASSRTSGSANEQFF. DNA for the CDR3: TGTGCCAGCAGTAGGACTAGCGGGAGTGCCAATGAGCAGTTCTTC.

This chain connects TRBV10-3 to TRBJ2-1; 12 bases agree with TRBD2. The CDR3 is 15 residues long. After removal of 6 bases from V and 4 bases from J, the junction contained 4 bases not matched to a gene. Germline loops: CDR1 ENHRY, CDR2 SYGVKD. This CDR3 is CAIRLGTSGYNEQFF. The CDR3, as DNA: TGTGCCATCAGGCTCGGGACTAGCGGGTACAATGAGCAGTTCTTC.

This rearrangement joins TRBV6-5 to TRBJ2-1, with TRBD1 identical over 11 bases. The trim removed 6 bases at V and 6 bases at J, leaving 7 bases unmatched. The CDR3 spans 15 residues. Germline assignment: CDR1 MNHEY and CDR2 SVGAGI. The CDR3 nucleotides read TGTGCCAGCAGACCCGGACAGGGGGCGACCAATGAGCAGTTCTTC. Translation gives CASRPGQGATNEQFF.

This chain uses TRBV7-2 with TRBJ1-5; D call uncertain. V was cut by 4 bases and J by 2 bases, with 18 bases left in between. The V gene's germline CDR1 is SGHTA and CDR2 FQGNSA. There are 17 residues in the CDR3. The DNA of the CDR3 is TGTGCCAGCAGCTACGGACGGGATCGAGGAGGCAATCAGCCCCAGCATTTT. It specifies CASSYGRDRGGNQPQHF.

The V and J genes are TRBV9 and TRBJ2-5; the D gene is possibly TRBD2 (5 bases). Germline CDR1 SGDLS, CDR2 YYNGEE. The CDR3 is 14 residues long. V shed 0 bases and J shed 3 bases, with 9 bases lying between them. The CDR3 coding sequence is TGTGCCAGCAGCGTAGTGGCTAGCAAAGAGACCCAGTACTTC. Protein: CASSVVASKETQYF.

The V and J genes are TRBV30 and TRBJ1-2; TRBD1 matches 8 bases. This CDR3 comprises 15 residues. Losses at the gene ends were 2 bases for V and 0 bases for J; bases not matched to a gene: 5. Looked up from germline, CDR1 is GTSNPN and CDR2 is SVGIG (reference sequence). CDR3 DNA sequence: TGTGCCTGGAGTCCTCGACAGGGGCCTAACTATGGCTACACCTTC. Amino acid sequence: CAWSPRQGPNYGYTF.

This clone has only a few counts. The chain is built from TRBV11-2 and TRBJ1-5; a weak D match, TRBD1 (5 bases). The CDR3 runs 13 residues. V lost 6 bases and J 1 base, leaving 7 bases between the germline ends. Germline CDR1 reads SGHAT; CDR2 reads FQNNGV. The CDR3 reads CASSGGSNQPQHF. CDR3 DNA sequence: TGTGCCAGCAGTGGGGGGAGCAATCAGCCCCAGCATTTT.

This chain joins TRBV9 and TRBJ2-1; 12 nucleotides match TRBD2. J was trimmed by 7 bases and V by 4 bases; bases with no gene match: 6. Germline V lookup: CDR1 SGDLS, CDR2 YYNGEE. This CDR3 has 15 amino acids. The CDR3 DNA reads TGTGCCAGCAGCTTTACTAGCGGGAGGAATAATGAGCAGTTCTTC. It translates to CASSFTSGRNNEQFF.

The chain carries TRBV29-1 and TRBJ2-7; D possibly corresponds to TRBD2 (6 bases). The CDR3 contains 14 residues. In germline, CDR1 is SQVTM, CDR2 ANQGSEA. The germline V and J ends were trimmed by 4 bases and 3 bases, with 16 bases remaining between them. CDR3 sequence: CSVVAPPGGYEQYF. The DNA for the CDR3 is TGCAGCGTTGTTGCCCCCCCCGGGGGCTACGAGCAGTACTTC.

The CDR3 protein is CASSLGRGKGTYEQYF. The DNA for the CDR3 is TGTGCCAGCAGCTTAGGTCGTGGGAAGGGGACCTACGAGCAGTACTTC. This chain connects TRBV11-3 to TRBJ2-7, with D possibly TRBD1 on 5 matching bases. Germline CDR1 SGHNT, CDR2 YENEEA. Trimming removed 1 base from V and 2 bases from J, with 15 bases in between. The CDR3 runs to 16 residues. The full variable domain, in which reference TRBV11-3 and TRBJ2-7 provide the parts outside the CDR3, is EAGVVQSPRYKIIEKKQPVAFWCNPISGHNTLYWYLQNLGQGPELLIRYENEEAVDDSQLPKDRFSAERLKGVDSTLKIQPAELGDSAVYLCASSLGRGKGTYEQYFGPGTRLTVT.

The chain joins TRBV6-1 to TRBJ1-1; tentatively, D is TRBD1 (6 bases). CDR1 MNHNS and CDR2 SASEGT come from the germline V gene. The CDR3 sequence is 13 residues long. V was clipped by 6 bases and J by 6 bases, with 14 bases between them. The CDR3 loop reads CASSTDRTAEAFF. For the CDR3, the DNA is TGTGCCAGCAGCACCGACAGGACGGCTGAAGCTTTCTTT.

This clone was detected once. The chain couples TRBV29-1 to TRBJ1-4; tentatively, D is TRBD1 (6 bases). This CDR3 is 14 amino acids long. Trimming took 4 bases from V and 2 from J, leaving 11 bases between them. Germline V CDR1 and CDR2: SQVTM, ANQGSEA. The CDR3 DNA sequence: TGCAGCGTTGTTCTGGGGGCGACTAATGAAAAACTGTTTTTT. Protein: CSVVLGATNEKLFF.

This sequence joins TRBV10-1 and TRBJ2-2; D gene uncertain. V lost 4 bases and J lost 1, with 4 bases in between. Germline CDR1 and CDR2: WNHNN and SYGVQD (reference sequence). The CDR3 has 13 residues. The CDR3 protein is CASSAQNTGELFF. The CDR3 DNA reads TGCGCCAGCAGTGCCCAGAACACCGGGGAGCTGTTTTTT.

The chain has TRBV15 and TRBJ2-7; 7 nucleotides line up with TRBD2. This CDR3 spans 15 amino acids. V gave up 0 bases and J gave up 2 bases; unmatched junction bases: 4. Germline CDR1 and CDR2: LNHNV and YYDKDF (reference sequence). CDR3 in DNA: TGTGCCACCAGCAGAGACGTCGCGGGAGCCTACGAGCAGTACTTC. Residues: CATSRDVAGAYEQYF.

This chain joins TRBV6-1 and TRBJ2-7; 10 bases are shared with TRBD2. The V gene's germline CDR1 is MNHNS and CDR2 SASEGT. This CDR3 is 15 amino acids long. Losses at the gene ends were 0 bases for V and 4 bases for J; bases not matched to a gene: 3. CDR3 loop: CASSEAPSGSYEQYF. Here the CDR3 DNA reads TGTGCCAGCAGTGAAGCGCCTAGCGGGAGTTACGAGCAGTACTTC.

The chain links TRBV5-6 to TRBJ1-1, with D possibly matching TRBD1 (6 bases). This CDR3 is 16 amino acids long. Trimming cost V 1 base and J 4 bases, with 17 bases left between them. CDR1 and CDR2 (germline): SGHDT, YYEEEE. CDR3 sequence reads: CASSLRLGRGPTEAFF. As DNA, the CDR3 is TGTGCCAGCAGCTTGAGGTTAGGCAGGGGTCCCACTGAAGCTTTCTTT.

This rearrangement joins TRBV7-2 to TRBJ2-4; D unresolved. Trimming cost V 4 bases and J 3 bases, with 13 bases left between them. The germline gives CDR1 SGHTA, CDR2 FQGNSA. CDR3 length: 15 residues. CDR3 region: CASSSDLPHKNIQYF. CDR3 nucleotide sequence: TGTGCCAGCAGCTCCGATCTGCCACACAAAAACATTCAGTACTTC.

The V and J genes are TRBV7-6 and TRBJ2-2; D is possibly TRBD2 (6 bases). The CDR3 is 17 amino acids. V was shortened by 3 bases and J by 4 bases, with 18 bases between the two germline ends. Germline V lookup: CDR1 SGHVS, CDR2 FNYEAQ. CDR3 region: CASSFTREDKPTGELFF. In DNA, the CDR3 is TGTGCCAGCAGCTTTACTAGGGAGGACAAGCCCACCGGGGAGCTGTTTTTT.

This sequence joins TRBV11-2 and TRBJ2-3; possibly TRBD1 for D (6 bases). V was clipped by 3 bases and J by 3 bases, with 10 bases between them. The CDR3 covers 14 residues. Germline V gene lookup returns CDR1 SGHAT and CDR2 FQNNGV. CDR3: CASSFGQGTDTQYF. In DNA, the CDR3 is TGTGCCAGCAGCTTTGGCCAGGGGACAGATACGCAGTATTTT.

The chain is built from TRBV6-5 and TRBJ1-1; D unclear. The CDR3 has 14 amino acids. Trimming left V 3 bases short and J 2 bases short, with 10 bases between. Germline CDR1 and CDR2: MNHEY and SVGAGI. The CDR3 loop is CASSYRSGNTEAFF. The DNA of the CDR3 is TGTGCCAGCAGTTATAGGTCAGGAAACACTGAAGCTTTCTTT.

This clone was observed once. The chain recombines TRBV27 with TRBJ1-3; D perhaps matches TRBD1 (6 bases). From germline, CDR1 is MNHEY and CDR2 SMNVEV (reference sequence). CDR3 length: 14 amino acids. V lost 6 bases and J 0 bases, leaving 9 bases between the germline ends. In DNA, the CDR3 is TGTGCCAGCAGCCTGACAGGCTCTGGAAACACCATATATTTT. Protein sequence: CASSLTGSGNTIYF.

The chain joins TRBV11-2 to TRBJ1-4; the match to TRBD1 covers 7 bases. The CDR3 length is 14 residues. The ends lost 6 bases at V and 4 bases at J; junction bases unmatched: 5. CDR1 SGHAT and CDR2 FQNNGV come from the germline V gene. The CDR3 spells CASSSQGGNEKLFF. The DNA of the CDR3 is TGTGCCAGCAGTTCCCAGGGGGGTAATGAAAAACTGTTTTTT. The full variable domain, in which reference TRBV11-2 and TRBJ1-4 provide the parts outside the CDR3, is EAGVAQSPRYKIIEKRQSVAFWCNPISGHATLYWYQQILGQGPKLLIQFQNNGVVDDSQLPKDRFSAERLKGVDSTLKIQPAKLEDSAVYLCASSSQGGNEKLFFGSGTQLSVL.